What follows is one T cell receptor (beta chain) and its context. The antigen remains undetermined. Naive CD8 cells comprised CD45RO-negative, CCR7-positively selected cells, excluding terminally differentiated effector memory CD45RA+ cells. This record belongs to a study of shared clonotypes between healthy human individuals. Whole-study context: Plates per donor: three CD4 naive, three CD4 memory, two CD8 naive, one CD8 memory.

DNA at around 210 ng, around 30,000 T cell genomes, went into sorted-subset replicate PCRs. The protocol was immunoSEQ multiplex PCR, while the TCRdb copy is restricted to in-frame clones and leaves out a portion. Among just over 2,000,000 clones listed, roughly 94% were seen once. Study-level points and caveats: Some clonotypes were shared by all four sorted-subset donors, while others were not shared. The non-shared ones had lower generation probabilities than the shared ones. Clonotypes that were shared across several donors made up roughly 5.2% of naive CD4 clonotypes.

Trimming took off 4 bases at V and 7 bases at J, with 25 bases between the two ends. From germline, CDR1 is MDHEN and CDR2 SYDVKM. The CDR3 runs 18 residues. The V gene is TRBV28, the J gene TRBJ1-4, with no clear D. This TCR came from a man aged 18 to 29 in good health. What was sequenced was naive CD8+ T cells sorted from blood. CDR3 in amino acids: CASSSPDPYPEVGEKLFF. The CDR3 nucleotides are TGTGCCAGCAGTTCTCCCGACCCCTACCCCGAAGTAGGTGAAAAACTGTTTTTT.